Presented here are 6 T cell receptor beta chains from one specimen sequenced in a study of glioma-infiltrating T cells after dendritic cell vaccination. Assay used: immunoSEQ multiplex PCR; TCRdb lists only in-frame clones, some missing. The top ten hold more than 15% of the sample, which has roughly 60,000 clones, roughly 83% seen once. Time point given: after dendritic cell vaccination, including at tumor progression/relapse. Sequenced here: blood, sampled after dendritic cell vaccination. These receptors all stem from a human donor with glioblastoma.

This clone was recorded a few times. V is TRBV19 and J is TRBJ1-5; D is possibly TRBD1 (6 bases). There are 15 residues in the CDR3. V was clipped by 3 bases and J by 13 bases, with 22 bases between them. The V gene's germline CDR1 is LNHDA and CDR2 SQIVND (reference sequence). The CDR3 DNA reads TGTGCCAGTAGTATCCCCCGGGCAGGGGCGGTCGGTCAGCATTTT. Translating gives CASSIPRAGAVGQHF.

There are a few counts of this clone. The J gene is TRBJ2-7, the V gene TRBV5-4; 7 bases fit TRBD2. The V and J ends lost 4 bases and 5 bases, in that order; junction bases with no gene match: 15. Germline V gene lookup returns CDR1 SGHNT and CDR2 YYREEE (reference sequence). The length of the CDR3 is 16 residues. The CDR3: CASSPKRDYQRNEQYF. CDR3 coding DNA: TGTGCCAGCAGCCCAAAGAGGGACTACCAGAGAAACGAGCAGTACTTC.

The rearrangement uses TRBV30 and TRBJ2-5; D is unclear. Germline assignment: CDR1 GTSNPN and CDR2 SVGIG (reference sequence). The germline V and J ends were trimmed by 4 bases and 4 bases, with 10 bases remaining between them. The CDR3 is made up of 12 amino acids. The DNA of the CDR3 is TGTGCCTGGACACAGTTAGGAGAGACCCAGTACTTC. Protein product: CAWTQLGETQYF.

This clone was detected a few times. The chain combines TRBV10-3 with TRBJ2-1, with TRBD1 as a possible D gene (6 bases). Trimming left V 5 bases short and J 1 base short, with 12 bases between. Germline-derived CDR1 and CDR2 are ENHRY and SYGVKD. CDR3 length: 15 residues. CDR3 sequence reads: CAISSRDTSYNEQFF. DNA of the CDR3: TGTGCCATCAGTTCACGGGACACTTCCTACAATGAGCAGTTCTTC.

The chain joins TRBV4-1 to TRBJ2-7; 8 bases are a match to TRBD1. From germline, CDR1 is MGHRA and CDR2 YSYEKL. The V segment lost 3 bases and the J segment 1 base; nucleotides outside the gene matches: 14. This CDR3 has 18 residues. The CDR3 loop is CASSHLPPRDRSSYEQYF. DNA for the CDR3: TGCGCCAGCAGCCACCTACCTCCGAGGGACAGGAGTTCCTACGAGCAGTACTTC.

This clone was found once. The gene calls are TRBV5-4 and TRBJ2-3; 9 positions match TRBD1. CDR1 is SGHNT, CDR2 YYREEE, per germline (reference sequence). This CDR3 has 16 amino acids. V lost 4 bases, J lost 5 bases, and 11 bases stayed unmatched. This chain's CDR3 is CASSPGTGRMGDTQYF. CDR3 nucleotide sequence: TGTGCCAGCAGCCCCGGGACAGGGAGGATGGGAGATACGCAGTATTTT.